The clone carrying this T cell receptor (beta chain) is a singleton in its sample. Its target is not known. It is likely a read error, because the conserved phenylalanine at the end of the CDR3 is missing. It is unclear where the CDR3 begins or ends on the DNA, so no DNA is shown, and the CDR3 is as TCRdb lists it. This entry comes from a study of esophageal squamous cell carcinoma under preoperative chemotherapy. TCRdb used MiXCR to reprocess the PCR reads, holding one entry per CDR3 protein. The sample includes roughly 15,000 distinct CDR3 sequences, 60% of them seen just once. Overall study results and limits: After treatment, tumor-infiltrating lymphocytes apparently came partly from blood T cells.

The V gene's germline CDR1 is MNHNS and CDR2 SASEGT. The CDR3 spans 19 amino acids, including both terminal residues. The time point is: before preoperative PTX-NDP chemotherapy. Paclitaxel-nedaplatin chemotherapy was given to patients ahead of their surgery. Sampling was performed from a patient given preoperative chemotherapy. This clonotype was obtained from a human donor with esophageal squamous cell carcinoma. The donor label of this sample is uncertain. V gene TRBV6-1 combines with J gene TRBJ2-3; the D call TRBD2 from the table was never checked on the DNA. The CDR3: CASSEGLAGGGQETQYFGP.